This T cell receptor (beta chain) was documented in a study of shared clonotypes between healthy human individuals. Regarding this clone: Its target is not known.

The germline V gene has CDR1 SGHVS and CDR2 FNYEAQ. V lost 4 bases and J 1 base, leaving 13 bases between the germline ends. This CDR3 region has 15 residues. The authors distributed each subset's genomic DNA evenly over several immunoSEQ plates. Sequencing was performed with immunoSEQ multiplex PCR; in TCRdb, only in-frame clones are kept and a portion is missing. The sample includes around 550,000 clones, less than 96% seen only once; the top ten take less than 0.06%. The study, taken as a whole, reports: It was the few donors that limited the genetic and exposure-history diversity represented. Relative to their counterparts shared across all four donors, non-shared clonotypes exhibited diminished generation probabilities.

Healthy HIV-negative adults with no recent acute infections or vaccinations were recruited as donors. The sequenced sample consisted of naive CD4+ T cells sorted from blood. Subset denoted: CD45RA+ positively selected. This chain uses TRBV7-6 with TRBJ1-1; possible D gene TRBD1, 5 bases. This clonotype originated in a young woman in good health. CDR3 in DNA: TGTGCCAGCAGCTCGCACAGGAGTAGGAACACTGAAGCTTTCTTT. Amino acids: CASSSHRSRNTEAFF.